The 15 T cell receptor beta chains below come from one sample, sequenced in a study of blood T cell repertoires in COVID-19. This table comes from immunoSEQ multiplex PCR, and its TCRdb copy is limited to in-frame clones, with some not included. In the table there are 70,000 or so clones, roughly 89% of which are singletons. The sample consisted of peripheral blood. These receptors were obtained from a human donor in a cohort sampled during active COVID-19.

The gene calls are TRBV11-2 and TRBJ1-2; tentatively, D is TRBD1 (6 bases). This CDR3 is 14 amino acids long. Germline values: CDR1 SGHAT, CDR2 FQNNGV. Trimming took off 1 base at V and 13 bases at J, with 19 bases between the two ends. DNA of the CDR3: TGTGCCAGCAGCTTAGCTGGGGACACTCTCCTAGGCACCTTC. Its protein product is CASSLAGDTLLGTF. The whole variable domain, remainder taken from reference TRBV11-2 and TRBJ1-2, is EAGVAQSPRYKIIEKRQSVAFWCNPISGHATLYWYQQILGQGPKLLIQFQNNGVVDDSQLPKDRFSAERLKGVDSTLKIQPAKLEDSAVYLCASSLAGDTLLGTFGSGTRLTVV.

V is TRBV10-2 and J is TRBJ1-1; a possible D gene is TRBD1 (5 bases). The CDR3 is 14 amino acids. CDR1 and CDR2 from the germline V gene are WSHSY and SAAADI. The germline V and J ends were trimmed by 2 bases and 1 base, with 8 bases remaining between them. As DNA, the CDR3 is TGCGCCAGCAGTGAGCAGGGCCGGAACACTGAAGCTTTCTTT. Its protein product is CASSEQGRNTEAFF.

The chain is built from TRBV3-1 (or the pseudogene TRBV3-2) and TRBJ2-1, with TRBD1 matching over 7 bases. The CDR3 sequence is 13 residues long. CDR1 and CDR2 (germline): LGHDT, YNNKEL (reference sequence). The J segment lost 7 bases and the V segment lost 2 bases, leaving 2 bases of the junction unmatched. The CDR3 sequence is CASSQSRGNEQFF. CDR3 nucleotides: TGTGCCAGCAGCCAATCCAGGGGGAATGAGCAGTTCTTC.

The genes are TRBV11-2 and TRBJ1-1; 11 bases map to TRBD1. Germline assignment: CDR1 SGHAT and CDR2 FQNNGV. The junction had 17 bases not matched to a gene; V was cut back by 8 bases and J by 3 bases. CDR3 length: 18 residues. The CDR3 protein is CASRRPFRDRGEDTEAFF. The CDR3 coding sequence is TGTGCCAGCCGCCGACCCTTCCGGGACAGGGGGGAAGACACTGAAGCTTTCTTT.

The chain uses TRBV29-1 and TRBJ1-1, with 8 bases aligning to TRBD1. The CDR3 loop spans 11 amino acids. The ends lost 7 bases at V and 6 bases at J; junction bases unmatched: 4. Germline-derived CDR1 and CDR2 are SQVTM and ANQGSEA. CDR3 DNA: TGCAGCGCAAACAGGGGGGCTGAAGCTTTCTTT. Translated: CSANRGAEAFF.

V gene TRBV18 combines with J gene TRBJ2-7; TRBD1 aligns across 9 bases. This CDR3 spans 18 amino acids. V gave up 5 bases and J gave up 4 bases; unmatched junction bases: 18. Germline CDR1 reads KGHSH; CDR2 reads LQKENI. The CDR3 coding sequence is TGTGCCAGCTCAACCAACCGGGACAGGGAGTCAGCGAATTACGAGCAGTACTTC. Amino acids: CASSTNRDRESANYEQYF.

The chain couples TRBV6-5 to TRBJ2-7; TRBD2 aligns across 8 bases. Germline V CDR1 and CDR2: MNHEY, SVGAGI. CDR3 size: 15 residues. V shed 5 bases and J 2 bases; nucleotides not matched to a gene: 8. Here the CDR3 reads CASSQSGGFAYEQYF. The CDR3, as DNA: TGTGCCAGCAGTCAGTCGGGGGGGTTTGCCTACGAGCAGTACTTC.

The chain carries TRBV11-2 and TRBJ2-3, with D perhaps matching TRBD2 (6 bases). Trimming cost V 3 bases and J 1 base, with 20 bases left between them. The CDR3 is 18 amino acids. Germline V gene lookup returns CDR1 SGHAT and CDR2 FQNNGV. Here the CDR3 DNA reads TGTGCCAGCAGCTTGCCCCCCGGGAGACGCGACGGCACAGATACGCAGTATTTT. It codes for CASSLPPGRRDGTDTQYF.

This rearrangement joins TRBV7-9 to TRBJ2-3, with D possibly matching TRBD1 (6 bases). CDR1 is SEHNR, CDR2 FQNEAQ, per germline (reference sequence). Deletions cut 1 base from V and 4 bases from J, with 12 bases between. The CDR3 loop spans 15 amino acids. This CDR3 is CASSLVQGGPDTQYF. DNA of the CDR3: TGTGCCAGCAGCTTAGTACAGGGTGGCCCAGATACGCAGTATTTT.

This chain connects TRBV7-6 to TRBJ1-2; a possible D gene is TRBD1 (6 bases). CDR3 length: 13 amino acids. Germline CDR1 SGHVS, CDR2 FNYEAQ. The V end was cut by 11 bases, the J end by 2 bases, with 15 bases between. The DNA for the CDR3 is TGTGCCTCTTCACAGGGCGGAAACTATGGCTACACCTTC. Translated: CASSQGGNYGYTF.

This clone was picked up one time. The rearrangement uses TRBV28 and TRBJ1-2; D perhaps matches TRBD1 (5 bases). The germline V and J ends were trimmed by 6 bases and 4 bases, with 12 bases remaining between them. The length of the CDR3 is 13 residues. CDR1 is MDHEN and CDR2 is SYDVKM in the germline V gene. CDR3 protein: CASRGAWVYGYTF. In DNA, the CDR3 is TGTGCCAGCAGAGGGGCTTGGGTCTATGGCTACACCTTC.

Only one count was recorded for this clone. This chain connects TRBV5-1 to TRBJ1-1; 9 bases match TRBD1. The V gene end was trimmed by 0 bases and the J gene end by 9 bases; junction bases not matched to a gene: 3. CDR1 SGHRS and CDR2 YFSETQ come from the germline V gene. The CDR3 length is 13 residues. The CDR3 DNA follows: TGCGCCAGCAGCTTGGATACAGGGGGCAAAGCTTTCTTT. Its translation: CASSLDTGGKAFF.

This rearrangement joins TRBV11-2 to TRBJ2-2, with 7 bases fitting TRBD1. Per germline, CDR1 SGHAT and CDR2 FQNNGV. The CDR3 totals 15 residues. Trimming at V came to 5 bases and at J to 6 bases, leaving 9 bases not matched to a gene. The CDR3 sequence is CASSQLRGSAGELFF. As DNA, the CDR3 is TGTGCCAGCAGCCAACTCAGGGGGTCCGCCGGGGAGCTGTTTTTT.

The chain uses TRBV5-1 and TRBJ2-7; TRBD1 matches 7 bases. The length of the CDR3 is 18 residues. CDR1 SGHRS and CDR2 YFSETQ come from the germline V gene. The V and J ends lost 0 bases and 5 bases, in that order; junction bases with no gene match: 17. CDR3: CASSLESQGVISIHEQYF. CDR3 bases: TGCGCCAGCAGCTTGGAATCCCAGGGGGTAATATCCATCCACGAGCAGTACTTC.

This clone appeared once. This chain links TRBV27 with TRBJ2-7, with a possible D match to TRBD2 (6 bases). The CDR3 is made up of 14 amino acids. Looked up from germline, CDR1 is MNHEY and CDR2 is SMNVEV (reference sequence). Trimming stripped 8 bases from V and 2 bases from J, with 16 bases between. Here the CDR3 DNA reads TGTGCCAGCTGGCCGGGGACTGATACCTACGAGCAGTACTTC. As protein: CASWPGTDTYEQYF.